The rows below give T cell receptor beta chains drawn from one sample of a study of OX40 agonist ivuxolimab in advanced cancers. The table came from immunoSEQ multiplex PCR; TCRdb's copy has only in-frame clones and leaves some out. In the table there are about 16,000 clones, approximately 92% of which are singletons. The material sequenced was CD4+ or CD8+ T cells sorted from blood, taken in a trial of the OX40 agonist ivuxolimab. Receptors originate from an adult with an advanced solid tumor such as melanoma, head and neck, liver or kidney cancer. Each CDR3 is given with its conserved first and last residue. D genes are given only for firm matches. Not all rows give a size; the values are once, few, many and, for expanded clones, a class.

J	V	D	size	DNA	CDR3
TRBJ2-5	TRBV7-2	-	-	TGTGCCAGCAGCTTAGTACGCGGAAATAAGGAGACCCAGTACTTC	CASSLVRGNKETQYF
TRBJ2-7	TRBV6-1	-	-	TGTGCCAGCAACGTGAAAACAGCGAACTACGAGCAGTACTTC	CASNVKTANYEQYF
TRBJ2-7	TRBV7-8	-	-	TGTGCCAGCAGCTATAGTCCCCGGACTACCTCCTACGAGCAGTACTTC	CASSYSPRTTSYEQYF
TRBJ1-2	TRBV7-2	-	-	TGTGCCAGCAGCTTAAACAGGGAATCTTTTGGCTACACCTTC	CASSLNRESFGYTF
TRBJ2-6	TRBV15	-	-	TGTGCCACCAGCAGAGAACTCTCTGGGGCCAACGTCCTGACTTTC	CATSRELSGANVLTF
TRBJ2-1	TRBV30	-	-	TGTGCCTGGAGTGTGCCAGCCTACAGGGCTGGTGAGCAGTTCTTC	CAWSVPAYRAGEQFF
TRBJ2-1	TRBV15	TRBD2	-	TGTGCCACCAGCAGAGATTCTAGCGGGAGTAATGAGCAGTTCTTC	CATSRDSSGSNEQFF
TRBJ2-7	TRBV11-2	TRBD2	-	TGTGCCAGCAGCTTACTAGCGGGCTCCTACGAGCAGTACTTC	CASSLLAGSYEQYF
TRBJ2-7	TRBV6-9	TRBD2	-	TGTGCCAGCAGTTACCAACTAGCGGGGGTTTACGAGCAGTACTTC	CASSYQLAGVYEQYF
TRBJ2-7	TRBV6-5	TRBD1	once	TGTGCCAGCAGCCAAGGACAGGGGCTCCACGAGCAGTACTTC	CASSQGQGLHEQYF
TRBJ2-2	TRBV6-6	TRBD1	-	TGTGCCAGCACTGCACAGGGGACCGGGGAGCTGTTTTTT	CASTAQGTGELFF
TRBJ2-4	TRBV2	-	-	TGTGCCAGCAGTGAAACCCCCGGGGTCGACATACACAGCAACATTCAGTACTTC	CASSETPGVDIHSNIQYF
TRBJ2-2	TRBV18	-	-	TGTGCCAGCTCACCAGGGCGCGGGGAGCTGTTTTTT	CASSPGRGELFF
TRBJ1-1	TRBV10-3	-	-	TGTGCCATCAGTGAGCCGGCCAGCGTGTACACTGAAGCTTTCTTT	CAISEPASVYTEAFF
TRBJ2-3	TRBV5-1	TRBD2	-	TGCGCCAGCAGCTTGGGACTAGCGGCCAGTAAAGATACGCAGTATTTT	CASSLGLAASKDTQYF
TRBJ2-7	TRBV19	-	-	TGTGCCAGTAGTGCCCGACAGGCGAACTCCTACGAGCAGTACTTC	CASSARQANSYEQYF
TRBJ2-1	TRBV11-2	TRBD2	-	TGTGCCAGCAGCTTAGCTACGGGGGGGCTCCCCTTGGATGAGCAGTTCTTC	CASSLATGGLPLDEQFF
TRBJ2-1	TRBV29-1	TRBD1	-	TGCAGCGTCGGACAGGGTGGTACCCGCACCTACAATGAGCAGTTCTTC	CSVGQGGTRTYNEQFF
TRBJ1-3	TRBV25-1	-	-	TGTGCCAGCAGTGCTGACAGGTACTCTGGAAACACCATATATTTT	CASSADRYSGNTIYF
TRBJ2-2	TRBV9	TRBD2	-	TGTGCCAGCAGCGCAAGACTAGCGGGGGGCACCGGGGAGCTGTTTTTT	CASSARLAGGTGELFF
TRBJ2-1	TRBV5-1	-	-	TGCGCCAGCAGCTTGGCCTACGGAGCGAGCTCCTACAATGAGCAGTTCTTC	CASSLAYGASSYNEQFF
TRBJ2-5	TRBV29-1	-	-	TGCAGCGTTGAGACAGTCGAAGAGACCCAGTACTTC	CSVETVEETQYF
TRBJ2-3	TRBV11-3	-	once	TGTGCCAGCAGCTTAGTAGCCTCCACAGATACGCAGTATTTT	CASSLVASTDTQYF
TRBJ2-7	TRBV5-1	-	medium-sized	TGCGCCAGCGCCCTCAGCCCGGGAGCGTACGAGCAGTACTTC	CASALSPGAYEQYF
TRBJ2-1	TRBV19	-	-	TGTGCCAGTAGTATAGTTAGGGGCCCCAATGAGCAGTTCTTC	CASSIVRGPNEQFF
TRBJ2-7	TRBV7-9	-	-	TGTGCCAGCAGCGAGGGGCAGAACTACGAGCAGTACTTC	CASSEGQNYEQYF
TRBJ1-1	TRBV21-1	-	-	TGTGCCAGCAGCAAAGACAGAATACAAAACACTGAAGCTTTCTTT	CASSKDRIQNTEAFF
TRBJ2-1	TRBV19	TRBD1	-	TGTGCCAGTACTATAGGGCCGGGACAGGGGCGCAATGAGCAGTTCTTC	CASTIGPGQGRNEQFF
TRBJ2-7	TRBV11-2	-	-	TGTGCCAGCAGCTTAGTTGGAGAGCAGTACTTC	CASSLVGEQYF
TRBJ2-7	TRBV27	-	-	TGTGCCAGCAGTTTACTGGAGGGCCCCCACGAGCAGTACTTC	CASSLLEGPHEQYF
TRBJ2-1	TRBV6-5	TRBD1	once	TGTGCCAGCAGTTACACGGGAAGGGACAGGGGCAATGAGCAGTTCTTC	CASSYTGRDRGNEQFF
TRBJ2-7	TRBV6-6	TRBD2	once	TGTGCCAGCACCCCTTTTGCGGGAGGGTTCTACGAGCAGTACTTC	CASTPFAGGFYEQYF
TRBJ2-7	TRBV19	TRBD1	-	TGTGCCAGTAGTATTTCCGGGACAGGAGCCTACGAGCAGTACTTC	CASSISGTGAYEQYF
TRBJ2-1	TRBV19	TRBD2	-	TGTGCCAGTAGTCTCTGGGGGGGACTAGCGGAGTCCAATGAGCAGTTCTTC	CASSLWGGLAESNEQFF
TRBJ2-7	TRBV6-5	TRBD1	-	TGTGCCAGCAGAGAGGACAGGGCCAACGAGCAGTACTTC	CASREDRANEQYF
TRBJ2-1	TRBV7-9	-	-	TGTGCCAGCAGCTTAGGACAGTACAATGAGCAGTTCTTC	CASSLGQYNEQFF
TRBJ1-4	TRBV7-2	TRBD1	-	TGTGCCAGCAGCTTAGTTTGGGGACAGGGACTTCTGTTTTTT	CASSLVWGQGLLFF
TRBJ2-7	TRBV7-9	TRBD2	-	TGTGCCAGCACCCCGGCGGGGGGCCACGAGCAGTACTTC	CASTPAGGHEQYF
TRBJ2-5	TRBV7-9	TRBD1	-	TGTGCCAGCAGCTTAAGTGACAGGGGGCGTCTAGCGGACCAAGAGACCCAGTACTTC	CASSLSDRGRLADQETQYF
TRBJ1-2	TRBV5-4	-	-	TGTGCCAGCAGCTTGACTTACGTGTCCCCAGGAGTCTCCGCGAATGGCTACACCTTC	CASSLTYVSPGVSANGYTF